The clone carrying this TCR beta chain appeared a single time. Its specificity is not known. The V gene end was trimmed by 3 bases and the J gene end by 7 bases; junction bases not matched to a gene: 5. This CDR3 is built from 13 residues. Germline assignment: CDR1 LGHNA and CDR2 YSLEER. These data come from a study of cytomegalovirus exposure and HLA in healthy donors. The study, taken as a whole, reports: Common viral pathogens seemed, in a later analysis, to connect with several of the most significant clusters. Exclusion applied to some V segments, including TRBV6-2 and TRBV6-3, as they were indistinguishable. As immune exposure information, only CMV serostatus was available. Productive status was seen about 90% or about 30% of the time for most TCR beta V segments in an earlier analysis.

PCR employed 60 Vbeta and 13 Jbeta primers. This table comes from immunoSEQ multiplex PCR, and its TCRdb copy is limited to in-frame clones, with some not included. The table lists some 130,000 clones, roughly 83% of them singletons. Sequenced input: PBMCs. The origin of this receptor is a man aged 35-49 years in good health and CMV-seronegative. This chain joins TRBV4-3 and TRBJ1-2, with 7 bases that match TRBD1. CDR3 loop: CASSHRTGSGYTF. The CDR3 DNA reads as TGCGCCAGCAGCCACCGGACAGGTTCTGGCTACACCTTC.